These 5 T cell receptor beta chains were all obtained from the same sample, sequenced in a study of T cells in localized non-small cell lung cancer. TCRdb's copy holds only in-frame clones and misses some; the assay was immunoSEQ multiplex PCR. Seen here are approximately 83,000 clones, approximately 91% observed once, and the top ten hold roughly 4%. The sample consisted of PBMCs, taken before any cancer treatment. The source is a woman aged 40 to 75 with stage II squamous cell lung carcinoma.

About this clone itself: The junction shows a germline mismatch at one end, possibly a read error. The gene calls are TRBV11-2 and TRBJ1-5; D remains ambiguous. Germline V gene sequence: CDR1 SGHAT, CDR2 FQNNGV. The CDR3 covers 15 residues. The CDR3 coding sequence is TGTGCCAGCAGCTGGGGTTCTGGCGCTAATCGGCCCCAGCATTTT. Translated: CASSWGSGANRPQHF.

The chain uses TRBV11-2 and TRBJ2-1, with D perhaps matching TRBD2 (6 bases). The ends were cut back, 4 bases at V and 0 bases at J, with 13 bases in the middle. The CDR3 covers 16 residues. Germline CDR1 is SGHAT and CDR2 is FQNNGV. CDR3 bases: TGTGCCAGCAGCTCCTTAGCGGCGAGCTCCTACAATGAGCAGTTCTTC. It encodes CASSSLAASSYNEQFF.

Of note for this clone: Other DNA sequences in this specimen translate into the identical CDR3. This rearrangement joins TRBV5-1 to TRBJ2-7; 8 nucleotides align to TRBD2. Trimming cost V 0 bases and J 2 bases; bases outside gene matches: 1. Germline assignment: CDR1 SGHRS and CDR2 YFSETQ. The CDR3 extends over 14 amino acids. The CDR3 here is CASSLVAGTYEQYF. CDR3 coding DNA: TGCGCCAGCAGCTTGGTAGCGGGGACCTACGAGCAGTACTTC.

The V call is TRBV29-1, the J call TRBJ2-1; no clear D. The CDR3 loop spans 12 amino acids. V shed 0 bases and J shed 8 bases, with 8 bases lying between them. CDR1 is SQVTM and CDR2 is ANQGSEA in the germline V gene. The CDR3 DNA sequence: TGCAGCGTTGAAGACAAAGGCTATGAGCAGTTCTTC. As protein: CSVEDKGYEQFF.

Only one count was recorded for this clone. The gene calls are TRBV7-6 and TRBJ2-1; 7 nucleotides line up with TRBD1. The V segment lost 1 base and the J segment 13 bases; nucleotides outside the gene matches: 7. The CDR3 is 13 amino acids. Germline CDR1 SGHVS, CDR2 FNYEAQ. CDR3 nucleotide sequence: TGTGCCAGCAGCTTAGTATTCAGGGGGAGTCAGTTCTTC. Amino acid sequence: CASSLVFRGSQFF.